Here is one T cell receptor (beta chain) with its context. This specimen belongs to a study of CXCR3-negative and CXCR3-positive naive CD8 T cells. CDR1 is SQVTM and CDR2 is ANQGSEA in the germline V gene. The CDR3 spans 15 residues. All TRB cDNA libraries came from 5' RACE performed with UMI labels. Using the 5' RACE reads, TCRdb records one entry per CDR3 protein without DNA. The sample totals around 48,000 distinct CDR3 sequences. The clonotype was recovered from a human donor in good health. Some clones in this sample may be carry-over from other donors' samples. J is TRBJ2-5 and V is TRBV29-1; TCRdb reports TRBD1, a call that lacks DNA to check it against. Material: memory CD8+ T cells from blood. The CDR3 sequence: CSVDITGTGQETQYF.